This T cell receptor beta chain was recovered during a study of blood T cell repertoires in COVID-19. About the study: Italy, Spain and the United States were the sources of the convalescent and acute COVID-19 samples.

Assay: immunoSEQ multiplex PCR; the TCRdb copy retains only in-frame clones and omits some. The table lists roughly 150,000 clones, around 89% of them singletons. CDR3 length equals 13 residues. Per the germline V gene, CDR1 is MNHNY and CDR2 is SVGAGI (reference sequence). Between the trimmed V and J ends, which lost 8 bases and 7 bases, there was a span of 14 bases. Sequences were obtained from peripheral blood. The source of this sequence is a man in his 60s with acute or convalescent COVID-19. V gene TRBV6-6 combines with J gene TRBJ1-4; D possibly corresponds to TRBD1 (6 bases). CDR3 sequence: CASAGGRGEKLFF. The CDR3 DNA sequence: TGTGCCAGCGCCGGGGGGCGAGGTGAAAAACTGTTTTTT.